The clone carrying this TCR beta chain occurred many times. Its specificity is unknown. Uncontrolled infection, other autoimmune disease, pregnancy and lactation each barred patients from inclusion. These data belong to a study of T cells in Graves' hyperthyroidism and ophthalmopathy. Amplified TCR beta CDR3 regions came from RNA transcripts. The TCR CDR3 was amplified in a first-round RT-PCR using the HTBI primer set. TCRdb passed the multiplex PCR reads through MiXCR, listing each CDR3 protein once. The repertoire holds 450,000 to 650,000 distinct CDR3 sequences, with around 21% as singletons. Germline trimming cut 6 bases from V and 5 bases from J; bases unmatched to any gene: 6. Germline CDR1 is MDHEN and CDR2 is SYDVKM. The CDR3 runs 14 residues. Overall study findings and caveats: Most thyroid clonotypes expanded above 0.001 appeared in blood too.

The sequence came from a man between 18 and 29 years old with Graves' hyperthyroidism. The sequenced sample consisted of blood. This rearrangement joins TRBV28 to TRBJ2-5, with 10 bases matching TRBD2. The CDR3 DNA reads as TGTGCCAGCAGAGCTAGCGGGGGCGGCGAGACCCAGTACTTC. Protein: CASRASGGGETQYF.